This T cell receptor beta chain was profiled in a study of T cell responses to AZD1222 COVID-19 vaccine. Whole-study results and caveats: Repertoire samples came only from after the peak T cell response. Donors were largely white British and mainly female; clonal diversity was possibly underestimated. With two AZD1222 doses given, Spike-specific TCR breadth and depth both rose.

This clone was seen once. Its antigen is unknown. Investigators merged groups given second doses at roughly 4 or roughly 12 weeks. V was cut by 3 bases and J by 6 bases, with 9 bases left in between. The CDR3 consists of 11 residues. Looked up from germline, CDR1 is DFQATT and CDR2 is SNEGSKA (reference sequence). Assay used: immunoSEQ multiplex PCR; TCRdb lists only in-frame clones, some missing. The sample shows around 150,000 clones, less than 95% of them seen only once. The source of this sequence is an adult who received the AZD1222 COVID-19 vaccine. The input for sequencing was peripheral blood, taken 28 days after the second AZD1222 dose. V gene TRBV20-1 combines with J gene TRBJ2-7; D perhaps matches TRBD2 (6 bases). The CDR3 DNA follows: TGCAGTGCTAGGGACTATATCGAGCAGTACTTC. Amino acid sequence: CSARDYIEQYF.